This T cell receptor (beta chain) was observed in a study of spatial heterogeneity in lung cancer. Study overall: There were consistently more beta-chain sequences detected than alpha-chain sequences. The average appearance count of each unique TCR and UMI combination in raw reads was more than ten. Findings and caveats of the study: Ubiquitous, expanded tumor-derived TCRs were more frequently observed in blood at resection than at follow-up.

The CDR3 covers 13 residues. V was shortened by 5 bases and J by 4 bases, with 9 bases between the two germline ends. Time point given: sample taken at primary tumor resection. Whole RNA was taken from tumor, nontumor lung or frozen PBMC; it was then sequenced unsorted. The donors were 55 to 80 patients with non-small cell lung cancer that was early-stage and untreated. TCRdb passed the 5' RACE reads through MiXCR, listing each CDR3 protein once. The sample has about 36,000 distinct CDR3 sequences; around 5.2% are singletons. This clonotype came up a few times. Its antigen is undetermined. The sequencing used PBMCs, collected at surgery. The origin of this receptor is a female donor with early-stage non-small cell lung cancer. The V call is TRBV12-3 or TRBV12-4, the J call TRBJ2-1; D unclear. This CDR3 reads CASSPYSYNEQFF. CDR3 nucleotide sequence: TGTGCCAGCAGTCCTTACAGTTACAATGAGCAGTTCTTC.